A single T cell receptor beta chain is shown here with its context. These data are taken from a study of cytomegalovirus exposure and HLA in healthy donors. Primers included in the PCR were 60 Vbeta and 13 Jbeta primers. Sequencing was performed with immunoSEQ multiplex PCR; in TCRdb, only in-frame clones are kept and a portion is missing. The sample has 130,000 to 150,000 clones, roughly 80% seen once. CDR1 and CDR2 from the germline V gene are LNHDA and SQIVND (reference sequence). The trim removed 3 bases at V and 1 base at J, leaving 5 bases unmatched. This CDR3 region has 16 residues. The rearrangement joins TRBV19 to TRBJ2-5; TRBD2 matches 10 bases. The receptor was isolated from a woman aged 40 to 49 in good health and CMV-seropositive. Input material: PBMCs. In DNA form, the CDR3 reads TGTGCCAGTAGTATTAGCGGGGGGCCACCCCAAGAGACCCAGTACTTC. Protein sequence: CASSISGGPPQETQYF.